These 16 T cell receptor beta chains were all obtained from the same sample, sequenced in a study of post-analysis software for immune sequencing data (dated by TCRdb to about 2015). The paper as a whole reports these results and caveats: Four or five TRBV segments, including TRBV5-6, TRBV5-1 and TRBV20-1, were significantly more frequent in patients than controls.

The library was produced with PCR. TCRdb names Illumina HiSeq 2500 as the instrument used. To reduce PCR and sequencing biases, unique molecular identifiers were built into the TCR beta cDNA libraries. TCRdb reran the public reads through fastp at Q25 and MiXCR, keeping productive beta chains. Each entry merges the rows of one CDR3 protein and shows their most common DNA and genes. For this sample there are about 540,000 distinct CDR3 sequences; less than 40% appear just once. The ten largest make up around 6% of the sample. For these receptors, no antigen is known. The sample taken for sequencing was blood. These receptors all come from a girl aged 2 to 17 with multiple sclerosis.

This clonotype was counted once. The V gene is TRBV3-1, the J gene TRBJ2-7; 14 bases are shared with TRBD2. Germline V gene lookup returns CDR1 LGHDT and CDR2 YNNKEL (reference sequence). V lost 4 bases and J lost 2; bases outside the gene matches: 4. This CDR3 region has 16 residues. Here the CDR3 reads CASSPRTSGGTYEQYF. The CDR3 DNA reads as TGTGCCAGCAGCCCCCGGACTAGCGGGGGGACCTACGAGCAGTACTTC.

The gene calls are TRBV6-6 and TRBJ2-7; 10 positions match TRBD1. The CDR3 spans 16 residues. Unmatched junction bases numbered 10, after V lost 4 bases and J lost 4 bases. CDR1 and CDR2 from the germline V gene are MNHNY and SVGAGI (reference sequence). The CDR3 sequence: CASSSPLGQGIYEQYF. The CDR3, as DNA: TGTGCCAGCAGTTCTCCCCTGGGACAGGGGATTTACGAGCAGTACTTC.

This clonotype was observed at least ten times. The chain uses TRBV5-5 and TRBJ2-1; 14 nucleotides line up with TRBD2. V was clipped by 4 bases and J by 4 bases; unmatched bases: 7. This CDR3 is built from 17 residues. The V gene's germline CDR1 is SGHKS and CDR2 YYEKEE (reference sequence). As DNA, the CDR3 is TGTGCCAGCAGCCTACGGGGACTAGCGGGGGTTTACAATGAGCAGTTCTTC. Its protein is CASSLRGLAGVYNEQFF.

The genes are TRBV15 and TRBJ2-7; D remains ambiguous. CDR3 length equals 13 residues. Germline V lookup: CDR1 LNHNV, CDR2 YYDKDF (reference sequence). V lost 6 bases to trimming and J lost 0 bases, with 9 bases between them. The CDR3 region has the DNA TGTGCCACCAGTATTAGGAGCTCCTACGAGCAGTACTTC. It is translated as CATSIRSSYEQYF.

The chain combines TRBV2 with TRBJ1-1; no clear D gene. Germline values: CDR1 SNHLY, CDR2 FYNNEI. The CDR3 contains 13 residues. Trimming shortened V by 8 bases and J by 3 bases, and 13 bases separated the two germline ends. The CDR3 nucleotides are TGTGCCAGCCCGCACAGTCGGGACACTGAAGCTTTCTTT. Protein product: CASPHSRDTEAFF.

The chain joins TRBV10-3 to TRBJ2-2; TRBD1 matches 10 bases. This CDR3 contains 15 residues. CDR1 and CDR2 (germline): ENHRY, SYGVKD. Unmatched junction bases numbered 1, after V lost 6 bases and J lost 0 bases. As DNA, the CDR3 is TGTGCCATCAGGACAGGGGGCGCGAACACCGGGGAGCTGTTTTTT. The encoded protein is CAIRTGGANTGELFF.

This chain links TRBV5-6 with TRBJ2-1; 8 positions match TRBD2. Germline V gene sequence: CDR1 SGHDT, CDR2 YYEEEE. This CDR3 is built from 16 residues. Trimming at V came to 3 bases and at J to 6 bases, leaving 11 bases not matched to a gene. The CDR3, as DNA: TGTGCCAGCAGCTCCAGCGGGGGCTCCCACTGCAATGAGCAGTTCTTC. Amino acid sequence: CASSSSGGSHCNEQFF.

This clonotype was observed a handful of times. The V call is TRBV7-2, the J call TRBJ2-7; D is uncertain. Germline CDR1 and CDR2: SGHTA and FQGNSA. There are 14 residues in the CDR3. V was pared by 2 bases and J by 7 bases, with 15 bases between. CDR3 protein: CASSLWFQKGEQYF. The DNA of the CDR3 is TGTGCCAGCAGCTTATGGTTCCAAAAAGGGGAGCAGTACTTC.

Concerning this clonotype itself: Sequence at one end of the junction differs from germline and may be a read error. In DNA, the CDR3 is TGTAGTGCTAGTGCTGTAGTGGGACAGGGGGCTGGTGGCTACACCTTC. Its translation: CSASAVVGQGAGGYTF. The chain has TRBV20-1 and TRBJ1-2, with TRBD1 matching 12 bases. The germline CDR1 and CDR2 sequences are DFQATT and SNEGSKA (reference sequence). This CDR3 comprises 16 residues.

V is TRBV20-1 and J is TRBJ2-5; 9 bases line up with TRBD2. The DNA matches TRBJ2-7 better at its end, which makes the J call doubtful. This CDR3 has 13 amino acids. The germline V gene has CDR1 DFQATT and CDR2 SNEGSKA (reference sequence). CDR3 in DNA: TGCAGTGCCCCTTCGCGGGGGGGCGACGAGCAGTACTTC. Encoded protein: CSAPSRGGDEQYF.

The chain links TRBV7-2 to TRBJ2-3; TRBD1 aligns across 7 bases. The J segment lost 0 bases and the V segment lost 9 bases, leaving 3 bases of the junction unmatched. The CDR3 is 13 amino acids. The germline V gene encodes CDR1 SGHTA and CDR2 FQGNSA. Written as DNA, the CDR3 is TGTGCCAGAGGGACAGAAAGCACAGATACGCAGTATTTT. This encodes CARGTESTDTQYF.

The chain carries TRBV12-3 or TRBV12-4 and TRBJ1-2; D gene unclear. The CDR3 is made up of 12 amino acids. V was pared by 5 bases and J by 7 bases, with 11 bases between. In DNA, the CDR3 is TGTGCCAGCAGTGCCCAGGTTGTTGGCTACACCTTC. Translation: CASSAQVVGYTF.

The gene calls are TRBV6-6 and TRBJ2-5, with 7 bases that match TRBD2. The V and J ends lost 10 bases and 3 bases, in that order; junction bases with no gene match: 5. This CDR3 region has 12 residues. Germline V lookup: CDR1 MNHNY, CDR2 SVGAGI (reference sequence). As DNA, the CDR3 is TGTGCCACCCAGCGGGGAGAAGAGACCCAGTACTTC. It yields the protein CATQRGEETQYF.

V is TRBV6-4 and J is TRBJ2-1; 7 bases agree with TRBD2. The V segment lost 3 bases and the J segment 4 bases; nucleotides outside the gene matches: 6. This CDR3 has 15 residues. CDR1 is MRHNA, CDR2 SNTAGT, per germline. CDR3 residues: CASSDVGGLYNEQFF. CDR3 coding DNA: TGTGCCAGCAGTGATGTCGGGGGGTTGTACAATGAGCAGTTCTTC.

The CDR3 nucleotides are TGTGCCAGCAGCCCCGGGAGTCAGCAGTTCTTC. Amino acid sequence: CASSPGSQQFF. The chain joins TRBV7-9 to TRBJ2-1, with a possible D match to TRBD2 (6 bases). The length of the CDR3 is 11 residues. The ends were cut back, 5 bases at V and 11 bases at J, with 10 bases in the middle. CDR1 and CDR2 (germline): SEHNR, FQNEAQ (reference sequence).

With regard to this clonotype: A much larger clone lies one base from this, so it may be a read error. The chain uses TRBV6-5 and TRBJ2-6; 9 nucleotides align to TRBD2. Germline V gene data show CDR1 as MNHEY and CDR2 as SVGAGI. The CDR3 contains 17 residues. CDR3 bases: TGTGCCAGCAGTTACGGCGGGGGGGCAGTTGGGTCCAACGTCCTGACTTTC. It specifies CASSYGGGAVGSNVLTF.